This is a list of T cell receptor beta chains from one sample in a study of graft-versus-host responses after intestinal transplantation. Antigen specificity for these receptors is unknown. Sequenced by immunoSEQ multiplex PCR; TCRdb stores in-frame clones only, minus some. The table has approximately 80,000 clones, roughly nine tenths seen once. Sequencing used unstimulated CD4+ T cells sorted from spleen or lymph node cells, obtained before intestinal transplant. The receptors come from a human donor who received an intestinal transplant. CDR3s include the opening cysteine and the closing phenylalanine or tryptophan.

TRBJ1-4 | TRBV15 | CATSLTGGSEKLFF
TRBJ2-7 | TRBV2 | CASSVEGAGGHEQYF
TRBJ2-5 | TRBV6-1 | CASSGRGHQYF
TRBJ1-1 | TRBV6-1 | CASRDRVTEAFF
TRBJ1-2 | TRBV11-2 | CASSWSPTDSGYTF
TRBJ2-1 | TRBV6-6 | CASSYPLAGGPNEQFF
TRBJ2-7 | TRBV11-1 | CASSPPGGTQQYF
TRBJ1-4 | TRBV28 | CASSSPTGGNEKLFF
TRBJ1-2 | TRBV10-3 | CAISQTETITF
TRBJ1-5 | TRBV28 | CASSPLQGSNQPQHF
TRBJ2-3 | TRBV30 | CAWSVRRTSGGADTQYF
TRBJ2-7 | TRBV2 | CASSAETGSYEQYF
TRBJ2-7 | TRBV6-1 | CASSERSGISYEQYF
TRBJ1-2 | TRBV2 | CASRTLAGGYTF
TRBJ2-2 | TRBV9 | CASSVVGLDTGELFF
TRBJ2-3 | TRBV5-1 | CASSSTGGATDTQYF
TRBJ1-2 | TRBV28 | CASRGVGYTF
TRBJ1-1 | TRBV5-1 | CASSLGGPEAFF
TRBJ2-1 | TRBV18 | CASSPPGVGSSYNEQFF
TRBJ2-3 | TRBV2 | CASRGRQVADTQYF
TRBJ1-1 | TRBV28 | CASSLEITEAFF
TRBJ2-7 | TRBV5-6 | CASSLKWRVHYEQYF
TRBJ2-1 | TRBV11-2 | CASRSPVSSYNEQFF
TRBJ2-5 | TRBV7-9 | CASSFALGDRETQYF
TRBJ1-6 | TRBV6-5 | CASSSRYRNSPLHF
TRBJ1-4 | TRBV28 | CATLLRGADEKLFF
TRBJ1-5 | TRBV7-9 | CASSQGQGNQPQHF
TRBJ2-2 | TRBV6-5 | CASSYWGGGGTGELFF
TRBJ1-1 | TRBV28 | CAAAGNTEAFF
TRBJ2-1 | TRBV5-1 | CASSLGQDYNEQFF
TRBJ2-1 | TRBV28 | CASSPKIGLAVIF
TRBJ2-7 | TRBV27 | CASSFSGLAGRYEQYF
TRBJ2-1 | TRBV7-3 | CASSVGRDRGYNEQFF
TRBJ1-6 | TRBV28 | CASTKGVISNSPLHF
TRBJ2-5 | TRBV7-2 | CASSYRYHQETQYF
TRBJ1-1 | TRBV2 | CASSEGISEAFF
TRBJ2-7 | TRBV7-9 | CASSLAIRGGRVYEQYF
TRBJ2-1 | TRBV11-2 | CASSTRTSGSYNEQFF